A single sample is the source of the 28 T cell receptor beta chains below, sequenced in a study of T cells after yellow fever vaccination. TCRdb used MiXCR to reprocess the 5' RACE reads, holding one entry per CDR3 protein. The sample consists of approximately 600,000 distinct CDR3 sequences, 9% to 15% of them appearing once. The starting material was PBMCs, obtained on the day of the yellow fever booster vaccination. These receptors were taken from a young man who received the YFV17D yellow fever vaccine.

This clonotype was counted between two and nine times. The V and J genes are TRBV19 and TRBJ1-2; a possible D gene is TRBD1 (5 bases). V lost 7 bases and J lost 6, with 24 bases in between. The CDR3 spans 16 residues. The germline CDR1 and CDR2 sequences are LNHDA and SQIVND (reference sequence). The chain's CDR3 is CASNTDLLSRVDGYTF. The CDR3 bases are TGTGCCAGTAACACTGACTTATTGAGCAGGGTTGATGGCTACACCTTC.

This clonotype has at least ten counts. The rearrangement uses TRBV3-1 and TRBJ2-3, with TRBD2 identical over 13 bases. V lost 4 bases and J lost 3; bases outside the gene matches: 10. The CDR3 extends over 18 amino acids. Per the germline V gene, CDR1 is LGHDT and CDR2 is YNNKEL (reference sequence). The CDR3 coding sequence is TGTGCCAGCAGCCCCAGGACTAGCGGGAGAGGGAGGACAGATACGCAGTATTTT. Protein: CASSPRTSGRGRTDTQYF.

The chain uses TRBV6-5 and TRBJ1-5, with D maybe TRBD1 (5 bases). This CDR3 spans 15 amino acids. V shed 2 bases and J shed 3 bases, with 11 bases lying between them. CDR1 is MNHEY, CDR2 SVGAGI, per germline. The CDR3 reads CASSYGAGYNQPQHF. CDR3 in DNA: TGTGCCAGCAGTTACGGGGCCGGCTACAATCAGCCCCAGCATTTT.

The chain joins TRBV4-3 to TRBJ2-1, with 7 positions matching TRBD2. CDR3 length equals 15 residues. Germline CDR1 LGHNA, CDR2 YSLEER. J gave up 8 bases and V 1 base, and 8 bases lay outside the gene matches. The CDR3 loop is CASSQGGTIVHEQFF. The CDR3 DNA is TGCGCCAGCAGCCAAGGAGGGACTATCGTCCATGAGCAGTTCTTC.

The rearrangement joins TRBV4-2 to TRBJ2-5; 14 nucleotides align to TRBD2. The ends lost 2 bases at V and 2 bases at J; junction bases unmatched: 7. This CDR3 has 18 residues. The germline V gene has CDR1 LGHNA and CDR2 YNFKEQ. The CDR3 protein is CASSQRLAGGPGQETQYF. The CDR3 DNA reads TGTGCCAGCAGCCAACGACTAGCGGGAGGGCCTGGGCAAGAGACCCAGTACTTC.

This clonotype came up a few times. V usage is TRBV7-2 and J usage is TRBJ2-7; D gene unclear. Germline-derived CDR1 and CDR2 are SGHTA and FQGNSA. Trimming took off 5 bases at V and 8 bases at J, with 13 bases between the two ends. The CDR3 runs to 12 residues. CDR3 residues: CASSPQESKQYF. CDR3 coding DNA: TGTGCCAGCAGCCCACAAGAAAGCAAGCAGTACTTC.

This chain connects TRBV14 to TRBJ2-7, with a tentative D call TRBD2 (6 bases). The V end was cut by 1 base, the J end by 6 bases, with 13 bases between. CDR1 is SGHDN, CDR2 FVKESK, per germline. CDR3 length equals 14 residues. Written as DNA, the CDR3 is TGTGCCAGCAGCCAAGGGGCGGGATGGGGCGAGCAGTACTTC. As protein: CASSQGAGWGEQYF.

The CDR3 DNA follows: TGTGCCAGTAGTCTGGGCACCGGTATGCTGCCCCAGCATTTT. Protein: CASSLGTGMLPQHF. This sequence joins TRBV19 and TRBJ1-5; no definite D call. The CDR3 runs 14 residues. V was shortened by 5 bases and J by 9 bases, with 17 bases between the two germline ends. The germline V gene has CDR1 LNHDA and CDR2 SQIVND (reference sequence).

The chain uses TRBV9 and TRBJ2-7; the D call may be TRBD1 or TRBD2 (6 bases each). V was shortened by 0 bases and J by 5 bases, with 15 bases between the two germline ends. The CDR3 runs 15 residues. CDR1 SGDLS and CDR2 YYNGEE come from the germline V gene. The CDR3 spells CASSVDGGRRDEQYF. CDR3 sequence (DNA): TGTGCCAGCAGCGTAGATGGGGGGCGAAGGGACGAGCAGTACTTC.

This clonotype was counted between two and nine times. The CDR3 region has the DNA TGCGCCAGCAGCCAATCAGGGCAAGAGACCCAGTACTTC. Translated: CASSQSGQETQYF. V and J are TRBV4-3 and TRBJ2-5, with D tentatively TRBD1 (5 bases). The CDR3 length is 13 residues. Germline-derived CDR1 and CDR2 are LGHNA and YSLEER. Trimming pared 2 bases from V and 2 bases from J, leaving 6 bases between.

This clonotype was observed a handful of times. At one of its ends the junction is not consistent with the germline gene, which may arise from a read error. The chain uses TRBV5-1 and TRBJ2-5; D perhaps matches TRBD1 (6 bases). Germline CDR1 reads SGHRS; CDR2 reads YFSETQ. The CDR3 spans 13 residues. The CDR3 reads CASSLFVRDNSNF. The CDR3 DNA sequence: TGCGCCAGCAGCTTGTTTGTTAGGGACAACTCGAACTTC.

A few counts support this clonotype. J is TRBJ2-7 and V is TRBV7-9; D is unresolved. The germline gives CDR1 SEHNR, CDR2 FQNEAQ (reference sequence). The germline V and J ends were trimmed by 4 bases and 2 bases, with 12 bases remaining between them. CDR3 length equals 14 residues. CDR3 region: CASSSTVGPYEQYF. CDR3 DNA sequence: TGTGCCAGCAGCTCTACCGTAGGTCCCTACGAGCAGTACTTC.

The chain links TRBV29-1 to TRBJ1-2, with D unclear. Trimming pared 7 bases from V and 4 bases from J, leaving 10 bases between. The CDR3 loop spans 11 amino acids. CDR1 SQVTM and CDR2 ANQGSEA come from the germline V gene. The CDR3 DNA sequence: TGCAGCGGGAGGAGCCCCTATGGCTACACCTTC. Translation gives CSGRSPYGYTF.

This chain connects TRBV15 to TRBJ1-1, with D uncertain. Trimming took off 1 base at V and 2 bases at J, with 2 bases between the two ends. From germline, CDR1 is LNHNV and CDR2 YYDKDF (reference sequence). The CDR3 has 12 amino acids. CDR3 in DNA: TGTGCCACCAGCAGAGCCAACACTGAAGCTTTCTTT. Encoded protein: CATSRANTEAFF.

This clonotype has at least ten counts. The gene calls are TRBV19 and TRBJ2-1, with D possibly matching TRBD2 (6 bases). CDR1 and CDR2 (germline): LNHDA, SQIVND (reference sequence). Trimming removed 6 bases at V and 4 bases at J, with 13 bases between. This CDR3 is built from 14 residues. CDR3 amino acids: CASRGHGGYNEQFF. CDR3 DNA sequence: TGTGCCAGTAGGGGCCACGGAGGGTACAATGAGCAGTTCTTC. Full variable domain (remainder filled in from reference TRBV19 and TRBJ2-1): DGGITQSPKYLFRKEGQNVTLSCEQNLNHDAMYWYRQDPGQGLRLIYYSQIVNDFQKGDIAEGYSVSREKKESFPLTVTSAQKNPTAFYLCASRGHGGYNEQFFGPGTRLTVL.

Ten or more counts support this clonotype. The V and J genes are TRBV11-2 and TRBJ2-1; no clear D. Trimming took 5 bases from V and 9 from J, leaving 11 bases between them. Germline V gene lookup returns CDR1 SGHAT and CDR2 FQNNGV. The CDR3 loop spans 12 amino acids. CDR3 DNA: TGTGCCAGCAGCCCGACTGGAACTGAGCAGTTCTTC. Translation: CASSPTGTEQFF.

There are a few counts of this clonotype. The rearrangement uses TRBV20-1 and TRBJ2-3, with 7 bases matching TRBD2. Looked up from germline, CDR1 is DFQATT and CDR2 is SNEGSKA (reference sequence). After removal of 7 bases from V and 2 bases from J, the junction contained 6 bases not matched to a gene. The CDR3 extends over 13 amino acids. The CDR3 sequence is CSVLAESTDTQYF. In DNA, the CDR3 is TGCAGTGTTCTAGCGGAATCCACAGATACGCAGTATTTT.

The rearrangement uses TRBV10-3 and TRBJ1-2; D remains unclear. Germline CDR1 ENHRY, CDR2 SYGVKD. The CDR3 loop spans 13 amino acids. Trimming took off 0 bases at V and 4 bases at J, with 6 bases between the two ends. The CDR3 region has the DNA TGTGCCATCAGTGAGTCTGAAATCTATGGCTACACCTTC. As protein: CAISESEIYGYTF.

This clonotype was seen a handful of times. This sequence joins TRBV6-2 or TRBV6-3 and TRBJ2-7; D is unclear. V dropped 6 bases and J dropped 2 bases, with 17 bases sitting between them. CDR3 length: 15 amino acids. CDR1 is MNHEY, CDR2 SVGEGT, per germline. The CDR3 spells CASSSPGAEAYEQYF. CDR3 DNA sequence: TGTGCCAGCAGCTCCCCCGGTGCAGAAGCCTACGAGCAGTACTTC.

Written as DNA, the CDR3 is TGTGCCAGCAGCTTAGCCGGGGCCCACTACCACGAGCAGTACTTC. Protein sequence: CASSLAGAHYHEQYF. The chain employs TRBV7-2 and TRBJ2-7, with D perhaps assigned TRBD1 or TRBD2 (5 bases each). This CDR3 spans 15 amino acids. The germline V gene has CDR1 SGHTA and CDR2 FQGNSA. Trimming pared 0 bases from V and 5 bases from J, leaving 14 bases between.

In this sample, this clonotype turned up a few times. The chain has TRBV20-1 and TRBJ2-2; D gene uncertain. The germline V gene encodes CDR1 DFQATT and CDR2 SNEGSKA (reference sequence). CDR3 length: 15 amino acids. V was trimmed by 0 bases and J by 1 base, leaving 9 bases between them. The CDR3 sequence is CSARDEQKNTGELFF. The CDR3 nucleotides read TGCAGTGCTAGAGATGAACAGAAGAACACCGGGGAGCTGTTTTTT.

This clonotype turned up a few times. The chain has TRBV27 and TRBJ2-2, with D tentatively TRBD1 (6 bases). The germline V and J ends were trimmed by 7 bases and 7 bases, with 13 bases remaining between them. The CDR3 length is 13 residues. Per the germline V gene, CDR1 is MNHEY and CDR2 is SMNVEV (reference sequence). The CDR3 sequence is CASKGEGGGELFF. The DNA of the CDR3 is TGTGCCAGCAAGGGGGAAGGGGGCGGGGAGCTGTTTTTT.

A few counts support this clonotype. The V gene is TRBV5-8, the J gene TRBJ2-1; 13 bases align to TRBD2. Losses at the gene ends were 3 bases for V and 7 bases for J; bases not matched to a gene: 10. The CDR3 extends over 17 amino acids. The V gene's germline CDR1 is SGHTS and CDR2 YDEGEE. The CDR3 nucleotides read TGTGCCAGCAGCTCGGGACTAGCGGGATATGGTAGGAATGAGCAGTTCTTC. This sequence encodes CASSSGLAGYGRNEQFF.

This clonotype was observed a few times. The CDR3 DNA is TGTGCCAGCAGCTGGGGGGTCACTGAAGCTTTCTTT. The encoded protein is CASSWGVTEAFF. The chain is built from TRBV5-6 and TRBJ1-1, with a weak D call TRBD1 (5 bases). The germline V and J ends were trimmed by 3 bases and 4 bases, with 7 bases remaining between them. The CDR3 loop spans 12 amino acids. The germline V gene encodes CDR1 SGHDT and CDR2 YYEEEE.

J is TRBJ2-5 and V is TRBV20-1, with D possibly being TRBD1 (5 bases). The CDR3 is 14 amino acids. Germline V gene sequence: CDR1 DFQATT, CDR2 SNEGSKA (reference sequence). The germline V and J ends were trimmed by 3 bases and 5 bases, with 16 bases remaining between them. CDR3 in DNA: TGCAGTGCTAGCCTAGGACACCTAGGCGAGACCCAGTACTTC. As protein: CSASLGHLGETQYF.

The sample holds a few counts of this clonotype. The V gene is TRBV15, the J gene TRBJ2-5; D may be TRBD1 (6 bases). V lost 5 bases to trimming and J lost 2 bases, with 12 bases between them. The germline V gene encodes CDR1 LNHNV and CDR2 YYDKDF (reference sequence). This CDR3 is 14 amino acids long. This CDR3 reads CATSGGQLQETQYF. The CDR3 DNA reads TGTGCCACCAGCGGGGGACAATTGCAAGAGACCCAGTACTTC.

This chain joins TRBV6-1 and TRBJ2-7, with 7 bases matching TRBD2. CDR1 is MNHNS and CDR2 is SASEGT in the germline V gene. This CDR3 spans 17 amino acids. The ends lost 4 bases at V and 4 bases at J; junction bases unmatched: 16. Written as DNA, the CDR3 is TGTGCCAGCAGTGGGTTAGGCGGGAGAGGTAGAGTTTACGAGCAGTACTTC. Its translation is CASSGLGGRGRVYEQYF.

The V and J genes are TRBV4-3 and TRBJ2-7, with unresolved D. Trimming removed 0 bases at V and 0 bases at J, with 12 bases between. The CDR3 spans 16 residues. CDR1 LGHNA and CDR2 YSLEER come from the germline V gene. The chain's CDR3 is CASSQDRTSTSYEQYF. The CDR3 coding sequence is TGCGCCAGCAGCCAAGATCGTACTTCTACCTCCTACGAGCAGTACTTC.